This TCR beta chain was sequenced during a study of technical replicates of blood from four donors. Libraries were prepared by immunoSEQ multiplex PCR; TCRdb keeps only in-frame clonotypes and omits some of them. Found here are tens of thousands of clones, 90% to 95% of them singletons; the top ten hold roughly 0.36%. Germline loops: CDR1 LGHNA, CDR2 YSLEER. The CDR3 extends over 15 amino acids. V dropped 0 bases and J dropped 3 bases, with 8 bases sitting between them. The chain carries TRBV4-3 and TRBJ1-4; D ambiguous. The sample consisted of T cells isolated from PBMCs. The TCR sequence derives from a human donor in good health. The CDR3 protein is CASSQDMGPNEKLFF. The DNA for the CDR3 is TGCGCCAGCAGCCAAGACATGGGCCCTAATGAAAAACTGTTTTTT.